The 12 T cell receptor beta chains below all came from one sample that was sequenced in a study of T cells expressing NK-cell markers. TCRdb re-called the 5' RACE reads; one entry per CDR3 protein, DNA not given. Here the sample table reports around 470,000 distinct CDR3 sequences. Sequencing input: blood T cells: a sorted CD56 or NKG2C T cell subset, CD4+ or CD8+ T cells, or bulk PBMC T cells (not recorded which). These TCRs come from a woman aged 45-60 years in good health.

V and J are TRBV6-1 and TRBJ2-3; TCRdb returns TRBD1, unconfirmable since there is no DNA. The CDR3 loop spans 21 amino acids. The germline gives CDR1 MNHNS, CDR2 SASEGT. The CDR3 here is CASSVQRARTQGAGDTDTQYF.

The chain uses TRBV7-9 and TRBJ2-1; TCRdb proposes TRBD1, but this gene call is untestable without DNA. CDR1 and CDR2 (germline): SEHNR, FQNEAQ (reference sequence). The CDR3 runs 15 residues. The CDR3 sequence: CASTPGRGSYNEQFF.

The chain has TRBV6-5 and TRBJ2-1. Germline values: CDR1 MNHEY, CDR2 SVGAGI. This CDR3 contains 12 residues. CDR3: CASSDPFNEQFF.

The V and J genes are TRBV5-1 and TRBJ1-2. The V gene's germline CDR1 is SGHRS and CDR2 YFSETQ. This CDR3 has 17 residues. CDR3 region: CASSPGTSGRTNYGYTF. Full variable domain (outside the CDR3, taken from reference TRBV5-1 and TRBJ1-2): KAGVTQTPRYLIKTRGQQVTLSCSPISGHRSVSWYQQTPGQGLQFLFEYFSETQRNKGNFPGRFSGRQFSNSRSEMNVSTLELGDSALYLCASSPGTSGRTNYGYTFGSGTRLTVV.

The chain links TRBV20-1 to TRBJ1-3; the TCRdb call, TRBD1, lacks DNA for checking. The CDR3 is 13 amino acids. Germline V gene sequence: CDR1 DFQATT, CDR2 SNEGSKA (reference sequence). CDR3 region: CSALKDRANTIYF.

The chain carries TRBV7-6 and TRBJ2-2; TCRdb returns TRBD2, unconfirmable since there is no DNA. The CDR3 contains 15 residues. CDR1 SGHVS and CDR2 FNYEAQ come from the germline V gene. CDR3: CASSSGLDNTGELFF.

The chain's CDR3 is CASSSAVKDRHLNTEAFF. The chain couples TRBV13 to TRBJ1-1; the D call from TCRdb, TRBD1, cannot be confirmed without DNA. The CDR3 runs to 18 residues. Germline CDR1 is PRHDT and CDR2 is FYEKMQ (reference sequence).

CDR3: CASSLGSGWIIGELFF. The chain is built from TRBV5-5 and TRBJ2-2; TCRdb's D call, TRBD1, is unchecked because there is no DNA. This CDR3 has 16 residues. CDR1 SGHKS and CDR2 YYEKEE come from the germline V gene (reference sequence).

V is TRBV12-3 or TRBV12-4 and J is TRBJ2-1; the D call of TRBD1 rests on TCRdb alone, since no DNA is present to check it. This CDR3 has 14 amino acids. The CDR3 loop is CASSPMGPDNEQFF.

The gene calls are TRBV2 and TRBJ2-2; the TCRdb call, TRBD2, lacks DNA for checking. Germline CDR1 SNHLY, CDR2 FYNNEI. The CDR3 loop spans 13 amino acids. CDR3 residues: CASRLQAAGELFF.

J is TRBJ2-1 and V is TRBV24-1; TCRdb's D call, TRBD2, is unchecked because there is no DNA. Germline V lookup: CDR1 KGHDR, CDR2 SFDVKD. The CDR3 sequence is 16 residues long. CDR3 loop: CATSDTTSGRRNEQFF.

The chain combines TRBV29-1 with TRBJ2-7; without DNA, the TCRdb call of TRBD1 cannot be checked. The CDR3 sequence is 11 residues long. The germline V gene has CDR1 SQVTM and CDR2 ANQGSEA. CDR3 residues: CSGGTNYEQYF.